This passage covers 12 T cell receptor beta chains from one sample sequenced in a study of blood T cell repertoires in COVID-19. Assay: immunoSEQ multiplex PCR; the TCRdb copy retains only in-frame clones and omits some. This sample has fewer than 350,000 clones, with approximately 90% found just once. What was sequenced was peripheral blood. The source of these receptors is a woman between 25 and 40 years old with COVID-19, enrolled during active disease.

V gene TRBV14 combines with J gene TRBJ1-3; D is unclear. The length of the CDR3 is 13 residues. Germline CDR1 reads SGHDN; CDR2 reads FVKESK. Trimming removed 5 bases at V and 4 bases at J, with 9 bases between. The CDR3 DNA reads as TGTGCCAGCAGCTTTGCGGTAGGAAACACCATATATTTT. It codes for CASSFAVGNTIYF.

This clone was picked up one time. The V and J genes are TRBV28 and TRBJ2-1; 10 bases are shared with TRBD2. This CDR3 contains 16 residues. The V segment lost 7 bases and the J segment 1 base; nucleotides outside the gene matches: 7. In germline, CDR1 is MDHEN, CDR2 SYDVKM. The CDR3 loop is CASNPSGGGSYNEQFF. CDR3 bases: TGTGCCAGCAACCCTAGCGGGGGAGGATCCTACAATGAGCAGTTCTTC.

Only a few counts were recorded for this clone. The chain couples TRBV14 to TRBJ2-7, with 7 bases that match TRBD1. Per germline, CDR1 SGHDN and CDR2 FVKESK. The CDR3 is made up of 16 amino acids. Trimming removed 3 bases from V and 2 bases from J; junction bases left unmatched: 10. CDR3 residues: CASSQLLRDRPYEQYF. Here the CDR3 DNA reads TGTGCCAGCAGCCAGCTACTCCGGGACAGACCCTACGAGCAGTACTTC.

V usage is TRBV19 and J usage is TRBJ2-7; D not certain. Trimming left V 1 base short and J 5 bases short, with 15 bases between. The CDR3 contains 15 residues. Germline CDR1 and CDR2: LNHDA and SQIVND (reference sequence). The CDR3, as DNA: TGTGCCAGTAGTATAGCGCTACTAAGGTCCAACGAGCAGTACTTC. This sequence encodes CASSIALLRSNEQYF.

This clone was counted a few times. The J gene is TRBJ1-1, the V gene TRBV7-8; D is possibly TRBD1 (5 bases). The CDR3 consists of 15 residues. The V end lost 3 bases, the J end lost 5 bases, and 16 bases lay between the germline ends. Germline V gene sequence: CDR1 SGHVS, CDR2 FQNEAQ. CDR3 loop: CASSFPRQGKTEAFF. In DNA, the CDR3 is TGTGCCAGCAGCTTCCCCCGCCAGGGAAAAACTGAAGCTTTCTTT. Looking up the rest from reference TRBV7-8 and TRBJ1-1 gives the full variable domain: GAGVSQSPRYKVAKRGQDVALRCDPISGHVSLFWYQQALGQGPEFLTYFQNEAQLDKSGLPSDRFFAERPEGSVSTLKIQRTQQEDSAVYLCASSFPRQGKTEAFFGQGTRLTVV.

A word on this clone: The sample holds other DNA sequences that translate to the same CDR3. The J gene is TRBJ2-7, the V gene TRBV11-2; 8 bases are shared with TRBD1. The CDR3 is made up of 14 amino acids. The ends lost 6 bases at V and 1 base at J; junction bases unmatched: 5. CDR1 and CDR2 (germline): SGHAT, FQNNGV. The CDR3 DNA follows: TGTGCCAGCAGTTTGGACAGGGCTTCCTACGAGCAGTACTTC. Translating it yields CASSLDRASYEQYF.

V gene TRBV19 combines with J gene TRBJ1-1; 7 positions match TRBD1. CDR3 length: 15 amino acids. CDR1 LNHDA and CDR2 SQIVND come from the germline V gene (reference sequence). V dropped 6 bases and J dropped 5; count of bases not matched to a gene: 12. The CDR3 DNA reads TGTGCCAGTAGCATATCGGAGGGGGCCGGGACTGAAGCTTTCTTT. Its protein product is CASSISEGAGTEAFF.

This sequence joins TRBV4-3 and TRBJ2-2; the match to TRBD2 covers 9 bases. Losses at the gene ends were 0 bases for V and 1 base for J; bases not matched to a gene: 3. CDR1 and CDR2 (germline): LGHNA, YSLEER. This CDR3 is 17 amino acids long. The CDR3 DNA reads TGCGCCAGCAGCCAAGATCTAGCGGGGTTGAACACCGGGGAGCTGTTTTTT. Its translation is CASSQDLAGLNTGELFF.

CDR3 bases: TGTGCCAGCAGCGCAGGACACCTAAAGGGGCAAGAGACCCAGTACTTC. It specifies CASSAGHLKGQETQYF. The V call is TRBV9, the J call TRBJ2-5; D possibly corresponds to TRBD1 (5 bases). This CDR3 has 16 residues. CDR1 and CDR2 from the germline V gene are SGDLS and YYNGEE. Trimming shortened V by 3 bases and J by 2 bases, and 17 bases separated the two germline ends.

The V and J genes are TRBV29-1 and TRBJ1-2, with TRBD1 matching 10 bases. Trimming removed 4 bases from V and 3 bases from J; junction bases left unmatched: 5. The CDR3 has 14 residues. The V gene's germline CDR1 is SQVTM and CDR2 ANQGSEA. The CDR3 sequence is CSVVETGGDYGYTF. As DNA, the CDR3 is TGCAGCGTTGTTGAGACAGGGGGCGACTATGGCTACACCTTC.

The V and J genes are TRBV19 and TRBJ1-5, with 12 positions matching TRBD1. The CDR3 length is 17 residues. The V gene end was trimmed by 7 bases and the J gene end by 4 bases; junction bases not matched to a gene: 11. CDR1 LNHDA and CDR2 SQIVND come from the germline V gene (reference sequence). The CDR3 DNA follows: TGTGCCAGTACCCCGGGGACAGGGGGCGAGGGAAATCAGCCCCAGCATTTT. It codes for CASTPGTGGEGNQPQHF.

CDR3 sequence reads: CASSHSVAGNYEQYV. CDR3 in DNA: TGTGCCAGCAGCCATTCTGTAGCGGGGAACTACGAGCAGTACGTC. V is TRBV3-1 (or the pseudogene TRBV3-2) and J is TRBJ2-7, with 8 bases lining up with TRBD2. The CDR3 loop spans 15 amino acids. The trim removed 3 bases at V and 3 bases at J, leaving 7 bases unmatched. The germline V gene has CDR1 LGHDT and CDR2 YNNKEL (reference sequence).